This TCR beta chain originates from a study of T cells after yellow fever vaccination. About the study: Fractions with few cells were prepared using SMART-Seq v4 Ultra Low Input.

This clonotype appeared many times. The length of the CDR3 is 14 residues. The germline V and J ends were trimmed by 5 bases and 4 bases, with 13 bases remaining between them. Each CDR3 protein gets one entry after TCRdb re-called the 5' RACE reads with MiXCR. The profile shows about 350,000 distinct CDR3 sequences, approximately 8% of them singletons. The specimen comprised PBMCs, sampled around 45 days after the first yellow fever vaccination. The clonotype comes from a man younger than 35 who received the YFV17D yellow fever vaccine. The chain couples TRBV12-3 or TRBV12-4 to TRBJ2-3; D not certain. CDR3 in amino acids: CASSLLTGSDTQYF. The CDR3 bases are TGTGCCAGCAGTCTCTTGACCGGTTCAGATACGCAGTATTTT.